This TCR beta chain was sequenced during a study of blood T cells in healthy people across ages. Through a sample-barcoded 5' primer and a J-beta primer mix, a second PCR was run for roughly 7 to 12 cycles. TCRdb re-called the 5' RACE reads with MiXCR, one entry per CDR3 protein. Of 980,000 or so distinct CDR3 sequences in the sample, approximately 49% were seen once. Germline loops: CDR1 LGHDT, CDR2 YNNKEL (reference sequence). The CDR3 runs 15 residues. V shed 3 bases, J shed 4 bases, and the junction held 6 bases outside the gene matches. The sequencing input was blood. The chain joins TRBV3-1 to TRBJ2-5; 9 nucleotides line up with TRBD2. This sequence originates from a man younger than 45 in good health. CDR3 coding DNA: TGTGCCAGCAGCCACCCCCGAGCGGGGGGAGAGACCCAGTACTTC. This gives the protein CASSHPRAGGETQYF.